This T cell receptor beta chain was recorded in a study of sequential checkpoint blockade in melanoma. The protocol was immunoSEQ multiplex PCR, while the TCRdb copy is restricted to in-frame clones and leaves out a portion. Of about 40,000 clones listed, 80% to 90% are singletons. The treatment was: randomized to nivolumab then ipilimumab (arm A) or the reverse (arm B). Germline CDR1 SEHNR, CDR2 FQNEAQ (reference sequence). With 2 bases clipped from V and 1 base from J, the junction kept 4 bases outside the gene matches. This CDR3 comprises 15 residues. This sequence joins TRBV7-9 and TRBJ1-1; 7 bases line up with TRBD1. This sample comprised CD8+ T cells sorted from blood (inferred from file names), obtained from a patient given nivolumab and ipilimumab in sequence. This TCR was sampled from a human donor with melanoma. CDR3 region: CASSLYRGPNTEAFF. The CDR3 bases are TGTGCCAGCAGCTTATACAGGGGACCGAACACTGAAGCTTTCTTT.